This entry describes one T cell receptor (beta chain). CDR1 and CDR2 from the germline V gene are SGHVS and FQNEAQ. V shed 5 bases and J 4 bases; nucleotides not matched to a gene: 7. The CDR3 has 14 amino acids. The data originate from a study of blood T cell repertoires in COVID-19. Across the study: The origin of the acute and convalescent COVID-19 samples was the United States, Italy and Spain.

Authors' methods: Reference gene primer amplification gave estimated nucleated cell counts. Clones were sequenced by immunoSEQ multiplex PCR, and TCRdb holds only the in-frame ones, with some missing. V and J calls plus clone size are reproduced from that table; the DNA served to infer D and trimming. The sample consists of 300,000 to 400,000 clones, approximately 86% of them appearing once. The chain links TRBV7-8 to TRBJ2-7, with 8 bases identical to TRBD1. This TCR was sampled from a man aged 30 to 39 with COVID-19, enrolled during active disease. Sequencing was performed on peripheral blood. CDR3 sequence reads: CASSKDRGGYEQYF. DNA for the CDR3: TGTGCCAGCAGCAAAGACAGGGGTGGTTACGAGCAGTACTTC.